Listed here are 10 T cell receptor beta chains from one sample, sequenced in a study of CD8+CD57+ T cells in acquired aplastic anemia. Genomic DNA acted as the template from which TCR beta VDJ combination and CDR3 sequence profiling were carried out. From the reads, TCRdb called clonotypes with MiXCR, one entry per CDR3 protein. Found here are a few hundred thousand distinct CDR3 sequences, just under 70% of them singletons; the top ten hold 3.5% to 4.5%. Input material: sorted CD4+, CD8+, or CD8+CD57+ T cells (not recorded which) from PBMCs. The receptors were gathered from a human donor in good health, serving as a control.

The V gene is TRBV7-2, the J gene TRBJ2-2; D possibly corresponds to TRBD2 (6 bases). Germline loops: CDR1 SGHTA, CDR2 FQGNSA. V lost 9 bases, J lost 6 bases, and 23 bases lay in between. The CDR3 loop spans 16 amino acids. DNA for the CDR3: TGTGCCAGTAGTCTGGAGCACCCCGGGGGATCCGGGGAGCTGTTTTTT. Translation gives CASSLEHPGGSGELFF.

This clonotype was recorded only once. A much larger clone lies one base from this, so it may be a read error. This chain connects TRBV30 to TRBJ1-2; D is perhaps TRBD1 (6 bases). The CDR3 has 14 residues. Per germline, CDR1 GTSNPN and CDR2 SVGIG (reference sequence). This chain's CDR3 is CTWSRGAEPYGYTF. The CDR3 nucleotides are TGTACCTGGAGTAGGGGGGCCGAACCCTATGGCTACACCTTC. The full variable domain, completed using reference TRBV30 and TRBJ1-2, is SQTIHQWPATLVQPVGSPLSLECTVEGTSNPNLYWYRQAAGRGLQLLFYSVGIGQISSEVPQNLSASRPQDRQFILSSKKLLLSDSGFYLCTWSRGAEPYGYTFGSGTRLTVV.

A few counts support this clonotype. The chain is built from TRBV27 and TRBJ1-2; D is undetermined. CDR1 and CDR2 (germline): MNHEY, SMNVEV (reference sequence). This CDR3 is 14 amino acids long. Trimming cost V 5 bases and J 3 bases, with 13 bases left between them. CDR3 sequence: CASSPPRTYYGYTF. In DNA, the CDR3 is TGTGCCAGCAGTCCGCCCCGAACCTACTATGGCTACACCTTC.

Concerning this clonotype itself: At one of its ends the junction is not consistent with the germline gene, which may arise from a read error. The chain has TRBV5-1 and TRBJ1-2, with 7 bases matching TRBD1. There are 15 residues in the CDR3. Germline V gene data show CDR1 as SGHRS and CDR2 as YFSETQ. CDR3 loop: CASSVTKGGGYGYTF. The DNA of the CDR3 is TGTGCCAGCAGCGTCACGAAAGGGGGCGGCTATGGCTACACCTTC.

Turning to this clonotype: A junction end diverges from the germline sequence, so it may reflect a read error. This chain links TRBV15 with TRBJ1-6; the D is unclear. The V gene's germline CDR1 is LNHNV and CDR2 YYDKDF (reference sequence). CDR3 length: 17 amino acids. The CDR3: CATSTRPVQAVTQPFDF. The CDR3 DNA sequence: TGTGCCACCAGCACCAGACCGGTGCAGGCTGTAACGCAGCCTTTCGACTTT.

The chain recombines TRBV5-1 with TRBJ1-5, with D unresolved. The ends were cut back, 2 bases at V and 11 bases at J, with 14 bases in the middle. The V gene's germline CDR1 is SGHRS and CDR2 YFSETQ. This CDR3 contains 13 residues. CDR3 coding DNA: TGCGCCAGCAGCTTCGCGGCAGAAGAGACCCAGCATTTT. Its protein is CASSFAAEETQHF.

To note about this clonotype: At one boundary the junction diverges from the germline segment, which might be a read error. The chain couples TRBV10-2 to TRBJ2-5; TRBD2 matches at 8 bases. The CDR3 is made up of 15 amino acids. CDR1 and CDR2 (germline): WSHSY, SAAADI. The CDR3 DNA follows: TGTGCCAGCAGTGAACGGACGGGGGGGTTGGACGCGCAGTACTTC. Translation gives CASSERTGGLDAQYF.

The chain recombines TRBV7-2 with TRBJ2-5, with D perhaps matching TRBD2 (6 bases). Trimming cost V 5 bases and J 3 bases, with 10 bases left between them. From germline, CDR1 is SGHTA and CDR2 FQGNSA. This CDR3 is 13 amino acids long. The CDR3 DNA reads TGTGCCAGCAGCCCTGGGACTGAAGAGACCCAGTACTTC. It encodes CASSPGTEETQYF.

This clonotype was seen many times. The chain uses TRBV5-1 and TRBJ2-7; TRBD1 is a possible D gene (6 bases). Germline V gives CDR1 SGHRS, CDR2 YFSETQ. The germline V and J ends were trimmed by 4 bases and 4 bases, with 12 bases remaining between them. This CDR3 is 13 amino acids long. Written as DNA, the CDR3 is TGCGCCAGCAGCGTCGGCAGGGGTTACGAGCAGTACTTC. Its protein product is CASSVGRGYEQYF.

This clonotype was counted at least ten times. The chain couples TRBV7-3 to TRBJ1-1; perhaps TRBD1 as D (6 bases). The CDR3 covers 15 residues. The V gene's germline CDR1 is SGHTA and CDR2 FQGTGA. The V gene lost 5 bases and the J gene lost 0 bases, with 13 bases spanning the gap. CDR3 sequence (DNA): TGTGCCAGCAGCCAAGGGGGGGAAATGAACACTGAAGCTTTCTTT. Amino acid sequence: CASSQGGEMNTEAFF. Variable domain in full (rest from reference TRBV7-3 and TRBJ1-1): GAGVSQTPSNKVTEKGKYVELRCDPISGHTALYWYRQSLGQGPEFLIYFQGTGAADDSGLPNDRFFAVRPEGSVSTLKIQRTERGDSAVYLCASSQGGEMNTEAFFGQGTRLTVV.